The present T cell receptor beta chain was sequenced within a study of shared clonotypes between healthy human individuals. CD45RO-negative, CCR7-selected cells formed the naive CD8 fraction, which excluded terminally differentiated effector memory CD45RA+ cells. An even split of each subset's genomic DNA across several immunoSEQ plates was performed. Repertoires were generated with immunoSEQ multiplex PCR, while TCRdb's copy carries only in-frame clones and drops some. This table has about 2 million clones, about 95% appearing once. Details on this clone: Its antigen is not identified.

The study, taken as a whole, reports: Donor scarcity curtailed the genetic and exposure-history diversity represented herein. What naive subsets generally showed was a larger estimated richness than memory subsets showed. Rarefaction indicated that sorted-subset sequencing remained incomplete although depth was large.

Sequenced input: naive CD8+ T cells sorted from blood. This clonotype was obtained from a young man in good health.

The CDR3 nucleotides read TGTGCCAGCAGTTTAGTCAAGGGAGGATTGGACACTGAAGCTTTCTTT. Translation: CASSLVKGGLDTEAFF. The chain employs TRBV28 and TRBJ1-1; D is unclear. V was cut by 2 bases and J by 3 bases, with 16 bases left in between. This CDR3 has 16 amino acids. Germline V gene lookup returns CDR1 MDHEN and CDR2 SYDVKM.